What follows describes a single T cell receptor beta chain. Its antigen is unidentified. This entry belongs to a study of T-cell memory formation after mild COVID-19. Study results and limitations: Contracting CD4+ clones lay largely in CM and EM, with CD8+ ones residing in EMRA.

TCRdb re-analysed the 5' RACE reads in MiXCR, keeping a single row per CDR3 protein. This table has roughly 580,000 distinct CDR3 sequences, under 20% appearing once. Germline assignment: CDR1 SGHRS and CDR2 YFSETQ. CDR3 size: 15 residues. With 0 bases removed from V and 0 bases from J, the gap between germline ends came to 6 bases. Specimen: PBMCs or a T cell subset sorted from them (not recorded which). The chain is built from TRBV5-1 and TRBJ1-4; no definite D call. The clonotype was recovered from an adult woman who had mild COVID-19 (a few samples of this study predate the infection). Cell type and time point are not known. This chain's CDR3 is CASSLAFATNEKLFF. CDR3 sequence (DNA): TGCGCCAGCAGCTTGGCTTTTGCAACTAATGAAAAACTGTTTTTT.